This TCR beta chain was observed in a study of Graves' ophthalmopathy and Graves' hyperthyroidism. Study results and limitations: The model's ophthalmopathy progression predictions had roughly 69% sensitivity and less than 85% specificity. A classifier, a 13-signature model, separated ophthalmopathy from stable hyperthyroidism with about 88% sensitivity and approximately 81% specificity.

The authors amplified TCR beta CDR3 regions, and they did so from RNA transcripts for repertoire sequencing. Scientists carried out first-round RT-PCR using HTBI primers and then a second-round multiplex PCR. TCRdb analysed the multiplex PCR reads with MiXCR anew, one entry per CDR3 protein. The data show about 480,000 distinct CDR3 sequences, with over 13% seen just once and around 9.8% held by the top ten. The CDR3 contains 13 residues. The germline gives CDR1 SGHTA, CDR2 FQGNSA. This clonotype was detected a few times. No antigen is known for it. Sequence at one end of the junction differs from germline and may be a read error. The study excluded patients with other autoimmune diseases, uncontrolled infections, pregnancy or lactation. Clinicians made diagnoses from clinical symptoms, serum thyroxine, TRAb, thyroid ultrasound and orbital computed tomography.

The receptor comes from a woman aged 25 to 39 with Graves' ophthalmopathy. The chain links TRBV7-2 to TRBJ2-4, with 8 bases fitting TRBD1. Material: blood. The CDR3 loop reads CASSSSQGAPGNF. The CDR3, as DNA: TGTGCCAGCAGCTCGAGTCAGGGGGCGCCCGGGAACTTC.